This T cell receptor (beta chain) was documented in a study of OX40 agonist ivuxolimab in advanced cancers. Assay: immunoSEQ multiplex PCR; the TCRdb copy retains only in-frame clones and omits some. The sample has some 50,000 clones; roughly 91% are singletons. Germline V CDR1 and CDR2: SNHLY, FYNNEI. Losses at the gene ends were 5 bases for V and 2 bases for J; bases not matched to a gene: 10. This CDR3 is built from 16 residues. This receptor was identified in an adult with an advanced solid tumor such as melanoma, head and neck, liver or kidney cancer. The chain recombines TRBV2 with TRBJ2-5; TRBD1 aligns across 8 bases. Sequencing was performed on CD4+ or CD8+ T cells sorted from blood, taken in a trial of the OX40 agonist ivuxolimab. The CDR3 loop reads CASSRYDRGGQETQYF. DNA of the CDR3: TGTGCCAGCAGTCGATACGACAGGGGTGGACAAGAGACCCAGTACTTC.